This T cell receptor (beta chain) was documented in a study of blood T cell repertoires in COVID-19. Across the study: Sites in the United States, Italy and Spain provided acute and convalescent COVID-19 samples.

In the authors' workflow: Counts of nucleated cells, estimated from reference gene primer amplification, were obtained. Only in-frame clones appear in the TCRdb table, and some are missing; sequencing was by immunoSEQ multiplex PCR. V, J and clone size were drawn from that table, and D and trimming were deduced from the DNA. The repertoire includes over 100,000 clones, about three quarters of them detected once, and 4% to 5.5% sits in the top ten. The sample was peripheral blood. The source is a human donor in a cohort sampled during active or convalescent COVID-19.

The CDR3 bases are TGTGCCAGCAGTGTTGAAAGGGGGCCCTACGAGCAGTACTTC. Translated, it gives CASSVERGPYEQYF. The rearrangement joins TRBV2 to TRBJ2-7; 7 bases are shared with TRBD1. Germline CDR1 and CDR2: SNHLY and FYNNEI. This CDR3 region has 14 residues. V dropped 4 bases and J dropped 2; count of bases not matched to a gene: 5.